The clone carrying this T cell receptor beta chain came up many times. What it binds is unknown. Trimming stripped 4 bases from V and 5 bases from J, with 9 bases between. The CDR3 runs to 14 residues. The germline gives CDR1 LGHDT, CDR2 YNNKEL (reference sequence). Time point of the sample: newly diagnosed GD, antithyroid drugs for less than 3 months. Isolated PBMC RNA provided the starting material for the TCR library. The data were taken from a study of regulatory T cells in long-lasting Graves disease. HTBI primers from iRepertoire and Arm-PCR of CDR3 regions yielded the TCR beta libraries. TCRdb reprocessed the multiplex PCR reads with MiXCR, giving one entry per CDR3 protein. The profile covers some 350,000 distinct CDR3 sequences, with about a sixth appearing a single time and 20% to 25% taken by the ten largest. Study results and caveats: There were preferences for TRBV28, TRBJ1-2 and TRBJ2-5 in persistent disease.

The same sample was also used in a study of T cells in Graves' hyperthyroidism and ophthalmopathy. That study adds: Thyroid ultrasound and orbital computed tomography, with clinical symptoms and serum thyroxine and TRAb, informed diagnoses.

The chain combines TRBV3-1 with TRBJ1-6, with D possibly matching TRBD1 (5 bases). The sequencing here drew on peripheral blood mononuclear cells (PBMCs), taken at new diagnosis, from a patient treated with antithyroid drugs. This sequence was found in a woman in her late teens or twenties with Graves disease. CDR3 in amino acids: CASSRGTDNSPLHF. CDR3 in DNA: TGTGCCAGCAGCCGGGGGACCGATAATTCACCCCTCCACTTT.